This T cell receptor (beta chain) came from a study of a mutant IDH1 vaccine in newly diagnosed glioma (dated by TCRdb to 2020 to 2023). In the study overall: Of the 30 or so patients who were treated, around 60% were male and roughly 38% were female, and the mean age was about 40 years. Longitudinal TCRB deep sequencing was done for about two dozen treated patients, wherever samples were available for exploratory analyses. Peripheral blood samples were drawn at six visits, namely V03 (baseline), V05, V07, V10, V12 and V13. Prior to enrollment, patients had been given standard therapy consisting of radiotherapy alone, temozolomide alone, or radiochemotherapy with temozolomide, with the combination given to most patients.

On this clone: No cognate antigen has been identified for it. No clone much larger than this one lies a single base away; base qualities are absent.

Including cysteine and phenylalanine, the CDR3 has 14 amino acids. This entry keeps only the CDR3 DNA: 42 bases, framed from base 1. Relative to germline, V is missing 5 bases and J is missing 5 bases, with 6 bases of the junction outside any gene match. The germline V gene yields SGHRS for CDR1 and YFSETQ for CDR2. The time point label for this specimen denotes: baseline, week 1 (first vaccination visit). Sample treatment or condition, as interpreted from the label and publication: pre-vaccination baseline after standard-of-care therapy. All donors had newly diagnosed IDH1-mutant astrocytomas of WHO grade 3 or 4 that showed loss of nuclear ATRX. The samples were drawn from NOA16, a multicentre, single-arm, open-label phase I trial in Germany that tested a mutant IDH1 peptide vaccine in humans for the first time. Blood drawn at visit V03 was used as the baseline sample for immunogenicity testing. Genomic DNA for TCRB sequencing was extracted from EDTA blood using the DNeasy Blood and Tissue Kit.

The method was the immunoSEQ multiplex PCR assay. Following the manufacturer's protocol, the hsTCRB Kit was used to amplify rearranged TCR beta chain sequences. An Illumina MiSeq was used to sequence the TCRB libraries. In the original analysis: Demultiplexing, trimming and gene mapping were performed with the kit vendor's proprietary platform. TCRdb provides this immuneACCESS table in a form limited to in-frame rearrangements. Some clones are lacking; in checked studies, under half of them reflect an unresolved V gene, and why the rest are absent is not known. Clone size and the V and J calls come from that table; the DNA yielded D and trimming. The sample table shows about 68,000 clones, and around 79% are seen once. The ten largest clones add up to about 7.5% of the sample. Points the paper makes about the study in general: Changes in the top peripheral T cell clonotypes picked up by TCRB sequencing did not appear to be linked to pseudoprogression. Across multiple MHC alleles, vaccine-induced immune responses were seen in 85% to 95% of patients. Selection of PBMC samples for TCRB deep sequencing was based on availability. The authors stated that sample limitations prevented analyses of patient blood samples from being reproduced.

The source was PBMCs, collected from a glioma patient treated with radiotherapy, temozolomide or both. The receptor chain draws on TRBV5-1 and TRBJ1-2, and 10 junction bases match TRBD1. This sequence was found in a man over 45 with glioma. The DNA sequence is TGCGCCAGCAGTTCTCCGGGACAGGGGTATGGCTACACCTTC. Its translation reads: CASSSPGQGYGYTF.